This T cell receptor (beta chain) was identified during a study of blood T cell repertoires in COVID-19. The overall study: Whether acute or convalescent, the COVID-19 samples came from the United States, Italy and Spain. T cells, B-cell-depleted T cells, or PBMCs supplied cDNA or gDNA.

Per the study methods: The authors estimated nucleated cell counts from reference gene primer amplification. Sequencing was performed with immunoSEQ multiplex PCR; in TCRdb, only in-frame clones are kept and a portion is missing. V, J and clone size were drawn from that table, and D and trimming were deduced from the DNA. Of approximately 500,000 clones listed, about 88% are singletons. This CDR3 region has 16 residues. J gave up 5 bases and V 1 base, and 7 bases lay outside the gene matches. Germline CDR1 reads SGHVS; CDR2 reads FQNEAQ. This TCR came from a man aged 18-30 years with COVID-19, enrolled during active disease. Source material: peripheral blood. The chain couples TRBV7-8 to TRBJ2-1; TRBD2 agrees at 8 bases. The CDR3 DNA follows: TGTGCCAGCAGCTTAGGTAATAGCGGGGTAAACAATGAGCAGTTCTTC. Amino acids: CASSLGNSGVNNEQFF.